The next 10 T cell receptor beta chains were all read from a single sample in a study of blood T cell repertoires in COVID-19. Assay: immunoSEQ multiplex PCR; the TCRdb copy retains only in-frame clones and omits some. The sample yields approximately 110,000 clones, about 90% seen once. Sequencing was performed on peripheral blood. The origin of the receptors is a man aged 45-65 years with COVID-19, enrolled during active disease.

The chain employs TRBV7-8 and TRBJ2-7; a weak D match, TRBD2 (6 bases). CDR3 length: 13 amino acids. Germline values: CDR1 SGHVS, CDR2 FQNEAQ. The ends were cut back, 2 bases at V and 5 bases at J, with 10 bases in the middle. The CDR3 sequence: CASSLQGGNEQYF. The CDR3 DNA sequence: TGTGCCAGCAGCTTACAGGGAGGCAACGAGCAGTACTTC. The full variable domain, in which reference TRBV7-8 and TRBJ2-7 provide the parts outside the CDR3, is GAGVSQSPRYKVAKRGQDVALRCDPISGHVSLFWYQQALGQGPEFLTYFQNEAQLDKSGLPSDRFFAERPEGSVSTLKIQRTQQEDSAVYLCASSLQGGNEQYFGPGTRLTVT.

This clone has a handful of counts. This rearrangement joins TRBV5-1 to TRBJ2-3, with D possibly being TRBD2 (6 bases). CDR3 size: 17 residues. The germline V and J ends were trimmed by 4 bases and 3 bases, with 21 bases remaining between them. The germline V gene encodes CDR1 SGHRS and CDR2 YFSETQ. The CDR3 DNA reads as TGCGCCAGCAGCGCTCTGTGGGTCGCGGGAAAAACAGATACGCAGTATTTT. Amino acids: CASSALWVAGKTDTQYF.

The chain couples TRBV15 to TRBJ2-1; 14 bases are a match to TRBD2. This CDR3 has 14 amino acids. J was trimmed by 8 bases and V by 5 bases; bases with no gene match: 2. Germline V lookup: CDR1 LNHNV, CDR2 YYDKDF (reference sequence). DNA of the CDR3: TGTGCCACCAGCCCGGGACTAGCGGGAGATGAGCAGTTCTTC. It specifies CATSPGLAGDEQFF.

The rearrangement uses TRBV5-1 and TRBJ2-7; D is possibly TRBD1 (6 bases). The V and J ends lost 4 bases and 5 bases respectively, with 16 bases between them. The germline V gene has CDR1 SGHRS and CDR2 YFSETQ. The CDR3 has 14 residues. The CDR3 reads CASSGGTGFDEQYF. For the CDR3, the DNA is TGCGCCAGCAGCGGAGGTACAGGGTTCGACGAGCAGTACTTC.

The CDR3 nucleotides read TGTGCCAGCAGCCCCGGGACAGGGGGCGGACTAGCGGGCCCATCCTACAATGAGCAGTTCTTC. It is translated as CASSPGTGGGLAGPSYNEQFF. This chain connects TRBV4-2 to TRBJ2-1, with D perhaps matching TRBD1 (12 bases). Trimming cost V 4 bases and J 1 base, with 29 bases left between them. CDR1 and CDR2 from the germline V gene are LGHNA and YNFKEQ. The CDR3 is 21 residues long.

This clone showed up many times. The genes are TRBV4-2 and TRBJ2-2; 10 bases are a match to TRBD2. CDR1 LGHNA and CDR2 YNFKEQ come from the germline V gene. This CDR3 has 19 amino acids. V lost 1 base and J lost 2; bases outside the gene matches: 10. The CDR3 sequence is CASSQAESSGRLNTGELFF. CDR3 DNA sequence: TGTGCCAGCAGCCAAGCGGAGAGTAGCGGGAGGCTAAACACCGGGGAGCTGTTTTTT.

Comments on this clone: A read error may account for a junction end that differs from germline. The chain is built from TRBV5-8 and TRBJ2-7; 13 bases align to TRBD2. The CDR3 covers 12 residues. Germline V gene sequence: CDR1 SGHTS, CDR2 YDEGEE. This chain's CDR3 is CASSPTSGRVNF. The CDR3 nucleotides are TGTGCCAGCAGTCCTACTAGCGGGAGGGTAAACTTC.

The chain couples TRBV10-3 to TRBJ2-5; 10 positions agree with TRBD2. CDR3 length: 14 residues. Germline CDR1 is ENHRY and CDR2 is SYGVKD. V gave up 3 bases and J gave up 5 bases; unmatched junction bases: 3. The CDR3: CAISESGRGETQYF. In nucleotides, the CDR3 is TGTGCCATCAGTGAAAGCGGGAGGGGGGAGACCCAGTACTTC.

The V gene is TRBV5-1, the J gene TRBJ1-3; 8 nucleotides line up with TRBD1. V dropped 0 bases and J dropped 4; count of bases not matched to a gene: 3. Germline CDR1 is SGHRS and CDR2 is YFSETQ. The CDR3 sequence is 15 residues long. CDR3 nucleotide sequence: TGCGCCAGCAGCTTGGCAGGGGGCTCCGGAAACACCATATATTTT. Translation gives CASSLAGGSGNTIYF.

This clone was found once. The chain couples TRBV2 to TRBJ1-2, with D uncertain. Germline values: CDR1 SNHLY, CDR2 FYNNEI. The CDR3 consists of 13 residues. V was shortened by 6 bases and J by 8 bases, with 16 bases between the two germline ends. The CDR3 DNA reads TGTGCCAGCAGGCCAGGAGGCGGATGGGGCTACACCTTC. Protein sequence: CASRPGGGWGYTF.